This T cell receptor (beta chain) was identified during a study of cytomegalovirus exposure and HLA in healthy donors. Study-level information: Findings of an earlier analysis included roughly 110 million unique TCR beta sequences from 200 million or so T cells. Notes on the study in general: Versus the approximately 700-donor mean, an Asian-associated ancestry cluster reportedly showed fewer N-insertions in a later analysis. It was reportedly the case that the classifier diagnosed cytomegalovirus status with high specificity and sensitivity.

As concerns this clone: The antigen is undetermined.

CDR1 SGHRS and CDR2 YFSETQ come from the germline V gene. The germline V and J ends were trimmed by 4 bases and 4 bases, with 15 bases remaining between them. This CDR3 spans 15 amino acids. 13 Jbeta primers and 60 Vbeta primers were used for the PCR. The data were produced by immunoSEQ multiplex PCR, yet TCRdb's version contains in-frame clones alone and is incomplete. In the table there are some 150,000 clones, around 78% of which are singletons. The TCR comes from a woman in her thirties in good health and CMV-seropositive. The sequencing sample was made of PBMCs. The chain is built from TRBV5-1 and TRBJ2-1; maybe TRBD1 (7 bases). In nucleotides, the CDR3 is TGCGCCAGCAGCGTCCAGGGGGGTATTTACAATGAGCAGTTCTTC. Protein product: CASSVQGGIYNEQFF.